The TCR beta chain described here comes from a study of OX40 agonist ivuxolimab in advanced cancers. Study in general: The drug used for patients, ivuxolimab, was an agonistic anti-OX40 (CD134) antibody. Study results and limitations: The investigators did not determine what antigen specificity the expanded peripheral T cells had. In the 0.1 to 3.0 mg/kg range, CD4+ and CD8+ blood T cells had expanded clonally by week 6.

This CDR3 has 18 amino acids. V shed 0 bases, J shed 0 bases, and the junction held 8 bases outside the gene matches. The germline gives CDR1 LGHNA, CDR2 YNFKEQ. Clones were sequenced by immunoSEQ multiplex PCR, and TCRdb holds only the in-frame ones, with some missing. Of 37,000 or so clones listed, over 75% are singletons. With regard to this clone: Its target is unknown.

Here the sequenced sample was CD4+ or CD8+ T cells sorted from blood, taken in a trial of the OX40 agonist ivuxolimab. This rearrangement joins TRBV4-2 to TRBJ2-7; 10 positions match TRBD2. This receptor was identified in an adult with an advanced solid tumor such as melanoma, head and neck, liver or kidney cancer. The CDR3 nucleotides are TGTGCCAGCAGCCAAGAGAATAGCGGGGGGCCAGACTCCTACGAGCAGTACTTC. Translated, it gives CASSQENSGGPDSYEQYF.